Below, 20 T cell receptor beta chains from the same sample are listed, as sequenced in a study of blood T cell repertoires in COVID-19. Data came from immunoSEQ multiplex PCR; TCRdb stores just in-frame clones and leaves some out. The sample includes roughly 220,000 clones, 70% to 90% of them seen just once. The specimen was PBMCs or T cells enriched from blood (not recorded which). The receptors derive from a man younger than 45 with acute COVID-19.

The rearrangement uses TRBV9 and TRBJ2-6; D is undetermined. V lost 0 bases and J lost 2, with 12 bases in between. CDR1 is SGDLS and CDR2 is YYNGEE in the germline V gene. The CDR3 has 17 residues. CDR3 sequence reads: CASSVATFLTGANVLTF. DNA for the CDR3: TGTGCCAGCAGCGTAGCTACTTTTCTTACTGGGGCCAACGTCCTGACTTTC. Using reference TRBV9 and TRBJ2-6 for the parts outside the CDR3, the full variable domain is DSGVTQTPKHLITATGQRVTLRCSPRSGDLSVYWYQQSLDQGLQFLIQYYNGEERAKGNILERFSAQQFPDLHSELNLSSLELGDSALYFCASSVATFLTGANVLTFGAGSRLTVL.

The rearrangement uses TRBV6-5 and TRBJ1-4; D call uncertain. The CDR3 covers 16 residues. Germline V gives CDR1 MNHEY, CDR2 SVGAGI. The V end was cut by 2 bases, the J end by 7 bases, with 17 bases between. The CDR3 DNA is TGTGCCAGCAGTTACATGCCAGGCCTGAGTGGTGAAAAACTGTTTTTT. Protein sequence: CASSYMPGLSGEKLFF.

The chain joins TRBV7-6 to TRBJ1-5, with 9 bases lining up with TRBD1. The CDR3 totals 16 residues. Germline-derived CDR1 and CDR2 are SGHVS and FNYEAQ. Trimming took 5 bases from V and 0 from J; bases not matched to a gene: 5. The CDR3 reads CASSPGQGLSNQPQHF. CDR3 DNA: TGTGCCAGCAGCCCCGGACAGGGGCTTAGCAATCAGCCCCAGCATTTT.

This clone appeared a few times. The chain employs TRBV27 and TRBJ1-1; D is uncertain. Trimming pared 11 bases from V and 9 bases from J, leaving 7 bases between. The CDR3 runs 8 residues. Germline V gene data show CDR1 as MNHEY and CDR2 as SMNVEV (reference sequence). CDR3 residues: CAQLQAFF. In DNA form, the CDR3 reads TGTGCCCAGTTACAAGCTTTCTTT.

The chain links TRBV9 to TRBJ2-1, with 12 bases aligning to TRBD2. Germline V CDR1 and CDR2: SGDLS, YYNGEE. V was clipped by 0 bases and J by 5 bases; unmatched bases: 9. The CDR3 length is 18 residues. CDR3 coding DNA: TGTGCCAGCAGCGTAGGACTAGCGGGGGACCCGAACCACAATGAGCAGTTCTTC. Its translation is CASSVGLAGDPNHNEQFF.

V gene TRBV7-6 combines with J gene TRBJ2-3; D may be TRBD2 (7 bases). Germline V gives CDR1 SGHVS, CDR2 FNYEAQ. This CDR3 is built from 17 residues. Trimming cost V 5 bases and J 3 bases, with 21 bases left between them. The CDR3 DNA follows: TGTGCCAGCAGCCTGGGGGCGGGGCCGGGGGGAACAGATACGCAGTATTTT. Its protein product is CASSLGAGPGGTDTQYF.

This sequence joins TRBV18 and TRBJ1-6; a weak D match, TRBD1 (6 bases). Germline CDR1 reads KGHSH; CDR2 reads LQKENI. The CDR3 is made up of 14 amino acids. V lost 2 bases to trimming and J lost 6 bases, with 8 bases between them. The DNA of the CDR3 is TGTGCCAGCTCACCAAGGACAGTTAATTCACCCCTCCACTTT. Protein product: CASSPRTVNSPLHF.

This clone has just one count. The chain is built from TRBV2 and TRBJ1-3, with D unclear. Germline V lookup: CDR1 SNHLY, CDR2 FYNNEI. The CDR3 covers 18 residues. The V and J ends lost 4 bases and 0 bases respectively, with 19 bases between them. CDR3 DNA sequence: TGTGCCAGCAGTGCATACAGCCCACAAACCCACTCTGGAAACACCATATATTTT. Translated, it gives CASSAYSPQTHSGNTIYF.

This clone occurred a few times. The rearrangement joins TRBV12-3 or TRBV12-4 to TRBJ1-2; D may be TRBD1 (6 bases). Trimming took off 6 bases at V and 4 bases at J, with 12 bases between the two ends. The CDR3 totals 13 residues. The chain's CDR3 is CASSRNRAYGYTF. The CDR3 coding sequence is TGTGCCAGCAGCCGTAACAGGGCCTATGGCTACACCTTC.

This clone has just a few counts. The V and J genes are TRBV6-2 or TRBV6-3 and TRBJ2-7; TRBD1 matches at 9 bases. The length of the CDR3 is 14 residues. Germline CDR1 reads MNHEY; CDR2 reads SVGEGT. V shed 5 bases and J 4 bases; nucleotides not matched to a gene: 6. The CDR3 nucleotides read TGTGCCAGCAGTACGGGACAGGGCGCTTACGAGCAGTACTTC. Translating gives CASSTGQGAYEQYF.

The V and J genes are TRBV27 and TRBJ2-2, with D perhaps TRBD1 (6 bases). V was clipped by 5 bases and J by 3 bases, with 13 bases between them. This CDR3 has 15 residues. Germline CDR1 reads MNHEY; CDR2 reads SMNVEV (reference sequence). CDR3 sequence (DNA): TGTGCCAGCAGTCGAAGGACAGAGCACACCGGGGAGCTGTTTTTT. Its translation: CASSRRTEHTGELFF.

The count of this clone is one. V gene TRBV10-3 combines with J gene TRBJ1-2; D not resolved. V gave up 0 bases and J gave up 2 bases, with 16 bases separating them. From germline, CDR1 is ENHRY and CDR2 SYGVKD. This CDR3 region has 17 residues. This CDR3 reads CAISESIISAENYGYTF. CDR3 nucleotides: TGTGCCATCAGTGAGTCGATAATCTCGGCGGAAAACTATGGCTACACCTTC.

The chain uses TRBV6-5 and TRBJ1-2; no clear D. This CDR3 is 14 amino acids long. V was pared by 4 bases and J by 7 bases, with 16 bases between. CDR1 and CDR2 from the germline V gene are MNHEY and SVGAGI. The chain's CDR3 is CASSSVGQVFGYTF. The DNA of the CDR3 is TGTGCCAGCAGTTCCGTGGGCCAGGTATTTGGCTACACCTTC.

The chain recombines TRBV6-4 with TRBJ1-1, with D possibly matching TRBD1 (5 bases). Germline V gives CDR1 MRHNA, CDR2 SNTAGT. CDR3 length: 15 amino acids. The V gene lost 7 bases and the J gene lost 1 base, with 16 bases spanning the gap. The chain's CDR3 is CASTHTRQSNTEAFF. The CDR3 DNA reads TGTGCCAGCACCCACACCAGACAGTCGAACACTGAAGCTTTCTTT.

This clone was picked up one time. V is TRBV19 and J is TRBJ1-2, with 7 bases that match TRBD1. V trimming: 8 bases; J trimming: 0 bases; junction bases outside the gene matches: 3. There are 13 residues in the CDR3. The V gene's germline CDR1 is LNHDA and CDR2 SQIVND (reference sequence). The CDR3 region has the DNA TGTGCCAGTCGGGACAGCCCTAACTATGGCTACACCTTC. This encodes CASRDSPNYGYTF.

The V and J genes are TRBV7-3 and TRBJ2-3, with D possibly being TRBD2 (5 bases). Trimming took 3 bases from V and 2 from J, leaving 12 bases between them. The CDR3 is 15 residues long. In germline, CDR1 is SGHTA, CDR2 FQGTGA. CDR3: CASSFFPGYTDTQYF. The CDR3 bases are TGTGCCAGCAGCTTTTTTCCGGGGTACACAGATACGCAGTATTTT.

The chain carries TRBV2 and TRBJ2-2; 9 bases map to TRBD1. There are 13 residues in the CDR3. Trimming took 6 bases from V and 7 from J; bases not matched to a gene: 3. CDR1 and CDR2 (germline): SNHLY, FYNNEI. This CDR3 reads CASRGQGIGELFF. Written as DNA, the CDR3 is TGTGCCAGCAGGGGACAGGGAATCGGGGAGCTGTTTTTT.

The rearrangement uses TRBV9 and TRBJ1-3; D ambiguous. The ends were cut back, 4 bases at V and 0 bases at J, with 11 bases in the middle. Per germline, CDR1 SGDLS and CDR2 YYNGEE. The CDR3 spans 15 residues. The CDR3 region is CASSPTSSSGNTIYF. The CDR3 DNA reads as TGTGCCAGCAGCCCGACATCAAGCTCTGGAAACACCATATATTTT.

V and J are TRBV4-1 and TRBJ1-2; no reliable D call. V shed 1 base and J shed 2 bases, with 8 bases lying between them. The germline V gene has CDR1 MGHRA and CDR2 YSYEKL. The CDR3 consists of 14 residues. CDR3 sequence (DNA): TGCGCCAGCAGCCAAGTGAGGGCAAACTATGGCTACACCTTC. Encoded protein: CASSQVRANYGYTF.

V gene TRBV5-1 combines with J gene TRBJ1-1, with TRBD1 matching over 7 bases. V was pared by 6 bases and J by 0 bases, with 5 bases of the junction left unmatched. CDR1 and CDR2 from the germline V gene are SGHRS and YFSETQ. The CDR3 contains 14 residues. The CDR3 here is CASKIGTVNTEAFF. The CDR3 DNA reads as TGCGCCAGCAAAATCGGGACAGTGAACACTGAAGCTTTCTTT.